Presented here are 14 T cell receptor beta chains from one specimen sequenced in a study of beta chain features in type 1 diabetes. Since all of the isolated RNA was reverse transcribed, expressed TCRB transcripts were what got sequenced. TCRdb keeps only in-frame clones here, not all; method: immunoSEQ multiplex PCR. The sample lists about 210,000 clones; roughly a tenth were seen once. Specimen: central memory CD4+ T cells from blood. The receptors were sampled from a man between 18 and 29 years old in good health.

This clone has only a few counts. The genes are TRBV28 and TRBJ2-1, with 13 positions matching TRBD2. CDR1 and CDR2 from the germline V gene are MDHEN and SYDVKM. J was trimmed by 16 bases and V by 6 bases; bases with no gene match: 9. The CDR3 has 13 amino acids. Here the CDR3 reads CASRLGLAGSFFF. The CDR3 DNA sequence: TGTGCCAGCAGATTGGGACTAGCGGGATCTTTTTTCTTC. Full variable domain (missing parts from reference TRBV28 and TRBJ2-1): DVKVTQSSRYLVKRTGEKVFLECVQDMDHENMFWYRQDPGLGLRLIYFSYDVKMKEKGDIPEGYSVSREKKERFSLILESASTNQTSMYLCASRLGLAGSFFFGPGTRLTVL.

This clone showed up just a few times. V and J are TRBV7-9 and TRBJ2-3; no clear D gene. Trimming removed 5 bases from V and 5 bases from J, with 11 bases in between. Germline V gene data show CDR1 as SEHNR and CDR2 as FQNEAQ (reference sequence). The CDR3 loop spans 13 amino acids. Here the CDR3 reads CASSQAGLDTQYF. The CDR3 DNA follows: TGTGCCAGCAGCCAGGCCGGATTAGATACGCAGTATTTT.

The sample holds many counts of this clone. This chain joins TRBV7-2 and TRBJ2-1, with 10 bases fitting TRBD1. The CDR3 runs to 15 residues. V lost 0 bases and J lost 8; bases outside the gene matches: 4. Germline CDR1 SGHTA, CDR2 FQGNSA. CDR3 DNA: TGTGCCAGCAGCTTAGCCGGGACAGGGGACCATGAGCAGTTCTTC. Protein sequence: CASSLAGTGDHEQFF.

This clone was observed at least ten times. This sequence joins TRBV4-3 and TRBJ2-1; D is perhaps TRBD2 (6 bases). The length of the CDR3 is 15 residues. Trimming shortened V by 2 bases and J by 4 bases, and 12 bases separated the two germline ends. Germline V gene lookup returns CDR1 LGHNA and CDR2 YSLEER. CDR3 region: CASSQQTRGYNEQFF. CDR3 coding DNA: TGCGCCAGCAGCCAACAGACTAGGGGTTACAATGAGCAGTTCTTC.

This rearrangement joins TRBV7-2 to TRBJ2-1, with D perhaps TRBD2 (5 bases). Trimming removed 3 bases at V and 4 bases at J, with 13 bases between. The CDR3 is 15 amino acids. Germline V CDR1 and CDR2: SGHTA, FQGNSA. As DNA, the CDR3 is TGTGCCAGCAGCTTCTCGGGGATGGAATACAATGAGCAGTTCTTC. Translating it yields CASSFSGMEYNEQFF.

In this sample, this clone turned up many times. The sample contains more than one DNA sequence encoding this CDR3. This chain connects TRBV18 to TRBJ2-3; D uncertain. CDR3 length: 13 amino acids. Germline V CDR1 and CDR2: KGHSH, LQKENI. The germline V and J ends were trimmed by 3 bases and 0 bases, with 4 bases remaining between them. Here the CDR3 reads CASSPSSTDTQYF. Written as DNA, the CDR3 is TGTGCCAGCTCACCCTCTAGCACAGATACGCAGTATTTT.

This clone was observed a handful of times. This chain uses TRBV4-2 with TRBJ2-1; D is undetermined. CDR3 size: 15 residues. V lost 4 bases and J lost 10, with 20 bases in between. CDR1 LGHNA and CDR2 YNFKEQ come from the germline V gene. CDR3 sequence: CASSPGLTSQQEQFF. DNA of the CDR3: TGTGCCAGCAGCCCAGGTCTGACGTCTCAACAGGAGCAGTTCTTC.

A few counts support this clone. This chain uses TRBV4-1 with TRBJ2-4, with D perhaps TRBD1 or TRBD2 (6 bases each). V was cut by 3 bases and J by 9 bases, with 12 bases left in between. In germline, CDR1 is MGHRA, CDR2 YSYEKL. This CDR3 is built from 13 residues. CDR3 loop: CASSQDRGRIQYF. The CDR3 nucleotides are TGCGCCAGCAGCCAGGACCGGGGGCGCATTCAGTACTTC.

CDR3 protein: CASSLPGTGARETQYF. CDR3 sequence (DNA): TGTGCCAGCAGCTTACCTGGGACAGGGGCTAGAGAGACCCAGTACTTC. The V gene is TRBV7-9, the J gene TRBJ2-5; 10 bases align to TRBD1. The CDR3 consists of 16 residues. Germline CDR1 SEHNR, CDR2 FQNEAQ (reference sequence). Unmatched junction bases numbered 7, after V lost 2 bases and J lost 4 bases. The full variable domain, its missing parts supplied by reference TRBV7-9 and TRBJ2-5, is DTGVSQNPRHKITKRGQNVTFRCDPISEHNRLYWYRQTLGQGPEFLTYFQNEAQLEKSRLLSDRFSAERPKGSFSTLEIQRTEQGDSAMYLCASSLPGTGARETQYFGPGTRLLVL.

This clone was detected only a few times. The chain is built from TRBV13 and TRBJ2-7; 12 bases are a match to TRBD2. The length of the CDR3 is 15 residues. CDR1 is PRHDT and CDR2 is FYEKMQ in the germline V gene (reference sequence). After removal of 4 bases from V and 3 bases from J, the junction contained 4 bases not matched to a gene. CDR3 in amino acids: CASSWRTSGVYEQYF. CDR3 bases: TGTGCCAGCAGCTGGAGGACTAGCGGGGTCTACGAGCAGTACTTC.

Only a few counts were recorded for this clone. The CDR3 nucleotides read TGTGCCATCAGTGAGTCGAGAGGAGATCAGCCCCAGCATTTT. This codes for CAISESRGDQPQHF. This chain connects TRBV10-3 to TRBJ1-5; the D is unclear. Germline lookup yields CDR1 ENHRY and CDR2 SYGVKD. The ends were cut back, 0 bases at V and 5 bases at J, with 8 bases in the middle. This CDR3 is 14 amino acids long.

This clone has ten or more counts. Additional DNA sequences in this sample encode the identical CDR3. CDR3 amino acids: CAWSEAVISTQYF. In nucleotides, the CDR3 is TGTGCCTGGAGTGAGGCAGTCATAAGTACGCAGTATTTT. The chain uses TRBV30 and TRBJ2-3; D gene unclear. This CDR3 is 13 amino acids long. V was clipped by 1 base and J by 8 bases, with 13 bases between them. CDR1 is GTSNPN, CDR2 SVGIG, per germline (reference sequence).

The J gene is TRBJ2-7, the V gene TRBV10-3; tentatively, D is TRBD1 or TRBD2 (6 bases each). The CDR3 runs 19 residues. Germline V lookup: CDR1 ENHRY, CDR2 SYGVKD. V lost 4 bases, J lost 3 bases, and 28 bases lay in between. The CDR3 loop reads CAISGGMGGQGSLSYEQYF. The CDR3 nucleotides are TGTGCCATCAGTGGAGGAATGGGAGGCCAGGGGTCCCTTAGCTACGAGCAGTACTTC.

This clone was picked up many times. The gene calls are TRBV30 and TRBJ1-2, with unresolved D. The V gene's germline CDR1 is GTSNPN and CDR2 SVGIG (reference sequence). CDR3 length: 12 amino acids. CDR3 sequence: CVSPGVGVGYTF. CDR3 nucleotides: TGTGTCTCTCCTGGAGTCGGGGTTGGCTACACCTTC. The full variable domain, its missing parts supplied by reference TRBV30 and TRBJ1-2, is SQTIHQWPATLVQPVGSPLSLECTVEGTSNPNLYWYRQAAGRGLQLLFYSVGIGQISSEVPQNLSASRPQDRQFILSSKKLLLSDSGFYLCVSPGVGVGYTFGSGTRLTVV.